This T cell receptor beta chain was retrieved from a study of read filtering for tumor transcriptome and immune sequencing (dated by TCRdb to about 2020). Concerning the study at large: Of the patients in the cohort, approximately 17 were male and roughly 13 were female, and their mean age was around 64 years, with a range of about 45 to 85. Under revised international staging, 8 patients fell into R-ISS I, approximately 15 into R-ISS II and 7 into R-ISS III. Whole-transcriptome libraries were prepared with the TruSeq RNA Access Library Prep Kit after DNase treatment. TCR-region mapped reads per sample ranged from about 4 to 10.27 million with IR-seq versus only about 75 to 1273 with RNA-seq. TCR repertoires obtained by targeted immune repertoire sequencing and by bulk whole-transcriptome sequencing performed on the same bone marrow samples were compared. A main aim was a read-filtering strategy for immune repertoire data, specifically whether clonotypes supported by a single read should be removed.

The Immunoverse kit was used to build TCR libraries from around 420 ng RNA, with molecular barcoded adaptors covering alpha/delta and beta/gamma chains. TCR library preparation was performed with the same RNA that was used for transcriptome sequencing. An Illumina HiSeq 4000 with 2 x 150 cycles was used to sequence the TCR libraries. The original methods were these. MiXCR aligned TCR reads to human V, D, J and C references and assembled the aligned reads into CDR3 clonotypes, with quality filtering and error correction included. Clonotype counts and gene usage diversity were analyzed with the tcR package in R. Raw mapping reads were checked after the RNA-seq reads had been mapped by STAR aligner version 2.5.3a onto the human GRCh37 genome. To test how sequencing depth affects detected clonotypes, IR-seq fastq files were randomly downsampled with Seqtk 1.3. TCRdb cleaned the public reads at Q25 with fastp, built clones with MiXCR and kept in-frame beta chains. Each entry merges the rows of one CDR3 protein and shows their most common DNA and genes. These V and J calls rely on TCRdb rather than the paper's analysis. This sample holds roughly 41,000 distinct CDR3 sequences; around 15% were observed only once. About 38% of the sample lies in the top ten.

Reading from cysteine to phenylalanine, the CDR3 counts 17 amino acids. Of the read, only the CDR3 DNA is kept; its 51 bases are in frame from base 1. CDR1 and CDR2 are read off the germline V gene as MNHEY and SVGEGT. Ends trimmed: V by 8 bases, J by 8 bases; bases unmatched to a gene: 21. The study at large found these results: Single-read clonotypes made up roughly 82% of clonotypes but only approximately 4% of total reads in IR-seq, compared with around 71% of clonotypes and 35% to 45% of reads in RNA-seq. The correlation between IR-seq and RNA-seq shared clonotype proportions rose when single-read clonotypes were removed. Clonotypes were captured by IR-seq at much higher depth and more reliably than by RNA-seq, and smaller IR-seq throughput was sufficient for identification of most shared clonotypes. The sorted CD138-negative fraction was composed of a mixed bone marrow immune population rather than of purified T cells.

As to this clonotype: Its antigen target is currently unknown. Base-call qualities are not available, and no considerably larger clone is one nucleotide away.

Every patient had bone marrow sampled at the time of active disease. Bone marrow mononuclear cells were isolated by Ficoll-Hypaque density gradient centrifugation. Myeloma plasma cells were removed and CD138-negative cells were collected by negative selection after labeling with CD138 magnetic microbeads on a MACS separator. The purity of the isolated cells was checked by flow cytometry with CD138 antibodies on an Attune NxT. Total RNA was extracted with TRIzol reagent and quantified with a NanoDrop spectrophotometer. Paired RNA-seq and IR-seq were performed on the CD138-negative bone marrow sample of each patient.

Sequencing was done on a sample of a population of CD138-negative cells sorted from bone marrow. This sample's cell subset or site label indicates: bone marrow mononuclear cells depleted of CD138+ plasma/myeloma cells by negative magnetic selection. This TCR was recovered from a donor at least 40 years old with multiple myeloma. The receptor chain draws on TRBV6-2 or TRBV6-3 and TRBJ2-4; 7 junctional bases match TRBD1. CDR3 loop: CASCRTRDRAVWDIQYF. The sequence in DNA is TGTGCCAGCTGCCGTACCCGCGACAGGGCGGTTTGGGACATTCAGTACTTC.